This passage covers 16 T cell receptor beta chains from one sample sequenced in a study of blood T cell repertoires in COVID-19 (TCRdb year 2020). Libraries were made using the immunoSEQ multiplex PCR assay. TCRdb stores this immuneACCESS table with in-frame sequences only. Part of the clones is absent; in the studies checked, under half of the shortfall reflects unresolved V genes, and no reason is known for the rest. Within this sample are just under 80,000 clones, with more than 80% of them counted one time only. 12% of the sample is in the top ten clones. The sequencing sample was made of peripheral blood. The receptors were sampled from a human donor in a cohort sampled during active COVID-19.

V is TRBV7-9 and J is TRBJ1-4, with D possibly being TRBD1 (6 bases). Trimming took 0 bases from V and 3 from J, leaving 11 bases between them. This CDR3 has 16 amino acids. Germline V gene data show CDR1 as SEHNR and CDR2 as FQNEAQ (reference sequence). The CDR3 DNA reads as TGTGCCAGCAGCTTAGCGGCGGCAGGGGCTAATGAAAAACTGTTTTTT. This sequence encodes CASSLAAAGANEKLFF.

V is TRBV18 and J is TRBJ1-5; 8 positions match TRBD1. The V and J ends lost 4 bases and 6 bases, in that order; junction bases with no gene match: 2. The CDR3 is 13 residues long. Per the germline V gene, CDR1 is KGHSH and CDR2 is LQKENI. CDR3 nucleotide sequence: TGTGCCAGCTCACGCGACAGGGGTCAGCCCCAGCATTTT. Amino acids: CASSRDRGQPQHF.

The CDR3 protein is CASSLSLGDTGELFF. The CDR3 DNA reads as TGTGCCAGCAGCTTAAGTCTAGGCGACACCGGGGAGCTGTTTTTT. V usage is TRBV7-2 and J usage is TRBJ2-2, with D uncertain. V was trimmed by 2 bases and J by 3 bases, leaving 10 bases between them. The CDR3 has 15 amino acids. Germline V gives CDR1 SGHTA, CDR2 FQGNSA.

The gene calls are TRBV2 and TRBJ2-7, with D perhaps TRBD1 (6 bases). Trimming removed 1 base at V and 4 bases at J, with 8 bases between. CDR3 length equals 13 residues. The germline V gene has CDR1 SNHLY and CDR2 FYNNEI. This chain's CDR3 is CASSEGTEYEQYF. The CDR3 bases are TGTGCCAGCAGTGAAGGGACAGAATACGAGCAGTACTTC.

The CDR3 DNA reads TGTGCCAGCTCACCATCGGGGGGTCCTGGGGAGCAGTACTTC. Protein sequence: CASSPSGGPGEQYF. The chain employs TRBV18 and TRBJ2-7, with TRBD2 identical over 7 bases. The CDR3 runs 14 residues. Germline V gene data show CDR1 as KGHSH and CDR2 as LQKENI. The ends lost 2 bases at V and 7 bases at J; junction bases unmatched: 8.

The genes are TRBV2 and TRBJ2-7, with D unclear. V was cut by 3 bases and J by 6 bases, with 9 bases left in between. Germline V gene sequence: CDR1 SNHLY, CDR2 FYNNEI. The CDR3 runs to 12 residues. CDR3 in DNA: TGTGCCAGCAGTGATCCCCTCAGCGAGCAGTACTTC. As protein: CASSDPLSEQYF.

The V and J genes are TRBV2 and TRBJ2-2; TRBD1 aligns across 7 bases. The V gene end was trimmed by 4 bases and the J gene end by 6 bases; junction bases not matched to a gene: 5. This CDR3 has 14 residues. Germline-derived CDR1 and CDR2 are SNHLY and FYNNEI. CDR3 bases: TGTGCCAGCAGTGTAGGACAGGCGTCCGGGGAGCTGTTTTTT. Its protein product is CASSVGQASGELFF.

The chain employs TRBV2 and TRBJ1-5; D possibly corresponds to TRBD1 (5 bases). From germline, CDR1 is SNHLY and CDR2 FYNNEI. The length of the CDR3 is 15 residues. The V end was cut by 4 bases, the J end by 3 bases, with 13 bases between. CDR3 region: CASSVSGQSNQPQHF. CDR3 bases: TGTGCCAGCAGTGTTTCAGGGCAATCCAATCAGCCCCAGCATTTT.

The chain couples TRBV2 to TRBJ1-1, with D tentatively TRBD1 (6 bases). This CDR3 spans 15 amino acids. The V end lost 2 bases, the J end lost 11 bases, and 21 bases lay between the germline ends. Germline assignment: CDR1 SNHLY and CDR2 FYNNEI. CDR3 nucleotides: TGTGCCAGCAGTGAAAGGCGCGGACAGACCATTGGCGCTTTCTTT. Protein product: CASSERRGQTIGAFF.

This chain connects TRBV6-4 to TRBJ2-7; 8 bases align to TRBD1. The germline V gene has CDR1 MRHNA and CDR2 SNTAGT. With 7 bases clipped from V and 4 bases from J, the junction kept 9 bases outside the gene matches. The CDR3 has 14 amino acids. CDR3: CASTRTGPSYEQYF. The CDR3, as DNA: TGTGCCAGCACCCGGACAGGGCCGTCTTACGAGCAGTACTTC.

The V gene is TRBV29-1, the J gene TRBJ1-2; perhaps TRBD1 as D (5 bases). The CDR3 has 12 amino acids. Between the trimmed V and J ends, which lost 4 bases and 5 bases, there was a span of 11 bases. The germline V gene has CDR1 SQVTM and CDR2 ANQGSEA. The CDR3 spells CSVVLGAYGYTF. The CDR3 DNA sequence: TGCAGCGTTGTGCTAGGGGCTTATGGCTACACCTTC.

V usage is TRBV3-1 (or the pseudogene TRBV3-2) and J usage is TRBJ2-3; no clear D gene. V was pared by 6 bases and J by 2 bases, with 9 bases between. In germline, CDR1 is LGHDT, CDR2 YNNKEL (reference sequence). CDR3 length equals 13 residues. CDR3 coding DNA: TGTGCCAGCAGTCGTGGCTTCACAGATACGCAGTATTTT. Protein sequence: CASSRGFTDTQYF.

The rearrangement joins TRBV27 to TRBJ2-7, with 7 bases identical to TRBD2. The CDR3 consists of 14 residues. Germline V gene data show CDR1 as MNHEY and CDR2 as SMNVEV (reference sequence). V was clipped by 8 bases and J by 2 bases; unmatched bases: 9. The CDR3 here is CASRASGATYEQYF. In nucleotides, the CDR3 is TGTGCCAGCCGAGCGAGCGGGGCAACCTACGAGCAGTACTTC.

CDR3 sequence: CASSQRRDEQFF. Here the CDR3 DNA reads TGTGCCAGCAGCCAAAGGCGGGATGAGCAGTTCTTC. The V and J genes are TRBV11-2 and TRBJ2-1, with a tentative D call TRBD2 (5 bases). Germline V gene data show CDR1 as SGHAT and CDR2 as FQNNGV. The CDR3 has 12 amino acids. The V end was cut by 5 bases, the J end by 8 bases, with 10 bases between.

This clone has just one count. The chain links TRBV12-5 to TRBJ1-5; D perhaps matches TRBD1 (6 bases). The CDR3 is 13 amino acids. V dropped 7 bases and J dropped 5 bases, with 12 bases sitting between them. Germline CDR1 LGHNT, CDR2 FRNRAP. CDR3 amino acids: CASVRGEDQPQHF. For the CDR3, the DNA is TGTGCTAGTGTCAGGGGAGAGGATCAGCCCCAGCATTTT.

The chain joins TRBV9 to TRBJ1-6, with TRBD1 identical over 9 bases. Trimming cost V 0 bases and J 9 bases; bases outside gene matches: 1. Germline V lookup: CDR1 SGDLS, CDR2 YYNGEE. The CDR3 has 14 residues. As DNA, the CDR3 is TGTGCCAGCAGCGTAGCGGGACAGGGTTCACCCCTCCACTTT. Residues: CASSVAGQGSPLHF.